Presented here are 27 T cell receptor beta chains from one specimen sequenced in a study of Ad26.COV2.S vaccination and SARS-CoV-2 variants. Treatment: around 19 received Ad26.COV2.S at low or high dose, single or two shots; five or six received placebo; per-sample allocation not given. Repertoires come from day 63 after the first vaccine or placebo injection. Method: immunoSEQ multiplex PCR; TCRdb's copy keeps in-frame clones and lacks some. The sample lists about 350,000 clones; approximately 84% were seen once. The sequencing used peripheral blood, collected in a trial of Ad26.COV2.S vaccine versus placebo. The receptors stem from a person aged 18-60 years who received the Ad26.COV2.S COVID-19 vaccine or a placebo.

The gene calls are TRBV28 and TRBJ2-7; TRBD1 might be the D (5 bases). CDR1 and CDR2 from the germline V gene are MDHEN and SYDVKM. CDR3 length: 15 residues. The V end was cut by 2 bases, the J end by 1 base, with 12 bases between. The CDR3 sequence: CASSLAGMISYEQYF. The DNA for the CDR3 is TGTGCCAGCAGTTTAGCAGGGATGATATCCTACGAGCAGTACTTC.

Here the CDR3 DNA reads TGTGCCAGTTTGTCCGGGGACAAAAGAAACTATGGCTACACCTTC. Protein: CASLSGDKRNYGYTF. The J gene is TRBJ1-2, the V gene TRBV28; possible D gene TRBD1, 6 bases. Germline V gives CDR1 MDHEN, CDR2 SYDVKM. This CDR3 region has 15 residues. V was cut by 9 bases and J by 2 bases, with 19 bases left in between.

The rearrangement uses TRBV29-1 and TRBJ1-1; the D is unclear. Trimming left V 4 bases short and J 0 bases short, with 15 bases between. Per the germline V gene, CDR1 is SQVTM and CDR2 is ANQGSEA. This CDR3 has 15 amino acids. The CDR3 here is CSVVGIREMNTEAFF. CDR3 nucleotides: TGCAGCGTTGTCGGGATAAGGGAAATGAACACTGAAGCTTTCTTT.

This clone is a singleton in its sample. The chain uses TRBV30 and TRBJ2-3, with TRBD2 matching 8 bases. With 7 bases clipped from V and 4 bases from J, the junction kept 4 bases outside the gene matches. The germline CDR1 and CDR2 sequences are GTSNPN and SVGIG (reference sequence). This CDR3 spans 12 amino acids. In DNA, the CDR3 is TGTGCCTCCGGGAGGGCCTCAGATACGCAGTATTTT. Encoded protein: CASGRASDTQYF.

To note about this clone: Other DNA sequences in this specimen translate into the identical CDR3. The chain recombines TRBV5-1 with TRBJ2-3; 7 bases map to TRBD1. The germline CDR1 and CDR2 sequences are SGHRS and YFSETQ. V lost 4 bases and J lost 1; bases outside the gene matches: 3. This CDR3 is built from 14 residues. The CDR3 DNA reads TGCGCCAGCAGCCCAGGACAGGGCACAGATACGCAGTATTTT. As protein: CASSPGQGTDTQYF.

The chain carries TRBV4-2 and TRBJ2-5; maybe TRBD1 (7 bases). The V and J ends lost 4 bases and 2 bases respectively, with 17 bases between them. CDR3 length: 16 residues. Per the germline V gene, CDR1 is LGHNA and CDR2 is YNFKEQ. DNA for the CDR3: TGTGCCAGCAGCCGAGGGAGAGCAGGGGGGCAAGAGACCCAGTACTTC. Translation: CASSRGRAGGQETQYF.

The chain couples TRBV28 to TRBJ2-7; 13 nucleotides match TRBD2. This CDR3 has 14 residues. Germline CDR1 reads MDHEN; CDR2 reads SYDVKM. J lost 5 bases, V lost 6 bases, and 4 bases had no gene match. The CDR3 sequence is CASSPGLAGDEQYF. The CDR3 bases are TGTGCCAGCAGCCCCGGACTAGCGGGAGACGAGCAGTACTTC.

The chain combines TRBV6-5 with TRBJ1-2; 7 positions agree with TRBD1. J gave up 4 bases and V 6 bases, and 5 bases lay outside the gene matches. The CDR3 covers 13 residues. Germline V CDR1 and CDR2: MNHEY, SVGAGI. The CDR3 DNA is TGTGCCAGCAGCTCGGACAGGAGCTATGGCTACACCTTC. Translation: CASSSDRSYGYTF.

V gene TRBV6-5 combines with J gene TRBJ1-5; D possibly corresponds to TRBD1 (5 bases). V was pared by 8 bases and J by 4 bases, with 12 bases between. The CDR3 contains 13 residues. The germline V gene encodes CDR1 MNHEY and CDR2 SVGAGI. CDR3 sequence: CASQTYRNQPQHF. CDR3 DNA sequence: TGTGCCAGCCAGACTTACAGGAATCAGCCCCAGCATTTT.

The rearrangement links TRBV7-2 to TRBJ1-2; 7 bases fit TRBD1. Looked up from germline, CDR1 is SGHTA and CDR2 is FQGNSA. The ends lost 5 bases at V and 6 bases at J; junction bases unmatched: 9. The CDR3 has 14 amino acids. The CDR3 DNA sequence: TGTGCCAGCAGCCAGCAGGGGGATAGTAATGGCTACACCTTC. It codes for CASSQQGDSNGYTF.

This clone was seen once. This rearrangement joins TRBV9 to TRBJ2-2, with a possible D match to TRBD1 (5 bases). The CDR3 has 15 residues. V was clipped by 0 bases and J by 4 bases, with 10 bases between them. The germline CDR1 and CDR2 sequences are SGDLS and YYNGEE. The CDR3 DNA reads TGTGCCAGCAGCGTAGACCCAGGGTTCACCGGGGAGCTGTTTTTT. Protein: CASSVDPGFTGELFF. The full variable domain, completed using reference TRBV9 and TRBJ2-2, is DSGVTQTPKHLITATGQRVTLRCSPRSGDLSVYWYQQSLDQGLQFLIQYYNGEERAKGNILERFSAQQFPDLHSELNLSSLELGDSALYFCASSVDPGFTGELFFGEGSRLTVL.

CDR3 loop: CATEGRTSLGQYF. The CDR3 DNA sequence: TGTGCCACCGAGGGGCGGACTAGCTTGGGGCAGTACTTC. The J gene is TRBJ2-7, the V gene TRBV6-5, with 8 bases aligning to TRBD2. This CDR3 is built from 13 residues. Losses at the gene ends were 10 bases for V and 9 bases for J; bases not matched to a gene: 14. In germline, CDR1 is MNHEY, CDR2 SVGAGI.

This clone was counted a single time. This chain uses TRBV5-5 with TRBJ2-7; D uncertain. The CDR3 has 16 amino acids. V was clipped by 0 bases and J by 5 bases, with 18 bases between them. Germline V gene sequence: CDR1 SGHKS, CDR2 YYEKEE (reference sequence). The CDR3 bases are TGTGCCAGCAGCTTGGCCCGACTGGACGGCGGCCACGAGCAGTACTTC. Residues: CASSLARLDGGHEQYF.

V usage is TRBV19 and J usage is TRBJ2-3; D gene ambiguous. Germline CDR1 is LNHDA and CDR2 is SQIVND (reference sequence). This CDR3 spans 14 amino acids. Trimming took off 2 bases at V and 4 bases at J, with 10 bases between the two ends. CDR3 sequence reads: CASSIPLTADTQYF. CDR3 nucleotide sequence: TGTGCCAGTAGTATACCCCTGACCGCAGATACGCAGTATTTT.

The chain combines TRBV18 with TRBJ2-2, with D unresolved. This CDR3 region has 15 residues. With 4 bases removed from V and 3 bases from J, the gap between germline ends came to 12 bases. Germline assignment: CDR1 KGHSH and CDR2 LQKENI. The CDR3 loop is CASSLTPGYTGELFF. CDR3 in DNA: TGTGCCAGCTCACTAACACCTGGGTACACCGGGGAGCTGTTTTTT. The full variable domain, completed using reference TRBV18 and TRBJ2-2, is NAGVMQNPRHLVRRRGQEARLRCSPMKGHSHVYWYRQLPEEGLKFMVYLQKENIIDESGMPKERFSAEFPKEGPSILRIQQVVRGDSAAYFCASSLTPGYTGELFFGEGSRLTVL.

The CDR3 reads CASSLGAGMETQYF. The DNA of the CDR3 is TGTGCCAGCAGCTTGGGAGCAGGGATGGAGACCCAGTACTTC. The chain is built from TRBV5-8 and TRBJ2-5, with D possibly matching TRBD1 (5 bases). Germline CDR1 and CDR2: SGHTS and YDEGEE. The CDR3 totals 14 residues. Between the trimmed V and J ends, which lost 0 bases and 5 bases, there was a span of 11 bases.

V gene TRBV27 combines with J gene TRBJ2-1; TRBD2 might be the D (5 bases). There are 15 residues in the CDR3. Germline V gene lookup returns CDR1 MNHEY and CDR2 SMNVEV (reference sequence). V gave up 0 bases and J gave up 6 bases, with 12 bases separating them. CDR3 in DNA: TGTGCCAGCAGTTTATCAAGCGGTGGCTCCAATGAGCAGTTCTTC. Amino acids: CASSLSSGGSNEQFF.

The chain joins TRBV4-3 to TRBJ2-1; 9 bases are a match to TRBD2. J gave up 6 bases and V 4 bases, and 7 bases lay outside the gene matches. The CDR3 is 15 amino acids. The germline V gene encodes CDR1 LGHNA and CDR2 YSLEER. Here the CDR3 reads CASSPKTSGFNEQFF. CDR3 sequence (DNA): TGCGCCAGCAGCCCTAAGACTAGCGGTTTCAATGAGCAGTTCTTC.

This sequence joins TRBV7-2 and TRBJ1-2; 8 bases fit TRBD1. The CDR3 has 14 amino acids. Germline V gene sequence: CDR1 SGHTA, CDR2 FQGNSA. J was trimmed by 7 bases and V by 3 bases; bases with no gene match: 7. The CDR3 reads CASSLGQGAVGYTF. The CDR3 DNA is TGTGCCAGCAGCTTGGGGCAGGGGGCAGTTGGCTACACCTTC.

CDR3 protein: CASSIRGNVEAFF. CDR3 coding DNA: TGTGCCAGTAGTATCAGGGGGAACGTCGAAGCTTTCTTT. V and J are TRBV19 and TRBJ1-1, with TRBD1 identical over 7 bases. There are 13 residues in the CDR3. CDR1 and CDR2 from the germline V gene are LNHDA and SQIVND (reference sequence). Trimming removed 3 bases from V and 8 bases from J; junction bases left unmatched: 6.

This chain uses TRBV12-3 or TRBV12-4 with TRBJ1-2; TRBD1 matches 8 bases. The V and J ends lost 6 bases and 8 bases, in that order; junction bases with no gene match: 8. This CDR3 comprises 13 residues. CDR3 sequence: CASRPQGAGGYTF. The CDR3 DNA reads TGTGCCAGCAGACCTCAGGGGGCGGGAGGCTACACCTTC.

The CDR3 loop is CASSLGLAGGSYEQYF. The CDR3 DNA sequence: TGCGCCAGCAGCTTGGGACTAGCGGGGGGGTCCTACGAGCAGTACTTC. The chain joins TRBV5-1 to TRBJ2-7, with 14 bases that match TRBD2. J lost 1 base, V lost 0 bases, and 0 bases had no gene match. Germline loops: CDR1 SGHRS, CDR2 YFSETQ. This CDR3 contains 16 residues.

The V call is TRBV28, the J call TRBJ1-4, with D tentatively TRBD1 (5 bases). The CDR3 has 15 residues. Germline-derived CDR1 and CDR2 are MDHEN and SYDVKM. Trimming cost V 1 base and J 8 bases, with 14 bases left between them. This CDR3 reads CASSLSLDKNEKLFF. CDR3 coding DNA: TGTGCCAGCAGTTTATCCCTGGACAAAAACGAAAAACTGTTTTTT.

V is TRBV12-3 or TRBV12-4 and J is TRBJ1-6, with D possibly matching TRBD1 (5 bases). V lost 4 bases and J 9 bases, leaving 10 bases between the germline ends. The length of the CDR3 is 13 residues. CDR3 nucleotides: TGTGCCAGCAGTTCTTTAGGGGTTTCACCCCTCCACTTT. This sequence encodes CASSSLGVSPLHF.

The chain combines TRBV9 with TRBJ2-1; TRBD1 aligns across 8 bases. J was trimmed by 1 base and V by 1 base; bases with no gene match: 19. This CDR3 contains 21 residues. Germline V gene data show CDR1 as SGDLS and CDR2 as YYNGEE. CDR3 sequence reads: CASSVPAGGDPSVRSYNEQFF. In DNA, the CDR3 is TGTGCCAGCAGCGTACCGGCAGGGGGCGATCCATCTGTCCGTTCCTACAATGAGCAGTTCTTC. Supplemented by reference TRBV9 and TRBJ2-1, the full variable domain reads DSGVTQTPKHLITATGQRVTLRCSPRSGDLSVYWYQQSLDQGLQFLIQYYNGEERAKGNILERFSAQQFPDLHSELNLSSLELGDSALYFCASSVPAGGDPSVRSYNEQFFGPGTRLTVL.

The V gene is TRBV6-2 or TRBV6-3, the J gene TRBJ2-1, with TRBD1 identical over 8 bases. This CDR3 spans 14 amino acids. V shed 5 bases, J shed 10 bases, and the junction held 10 bases outside the gene matches. Germline values: CDR1 MNHEY, CDR2 SVGEGT. CDR3 loop: CASSILQGGSEQFF. The CDR3 nucleotides are TGTGCCAGCAGTATACTACAGGGGGGAAGCGAGCAGTTCTTC.

V is TRBV5-8 and J is TRBJ2-3, with D perhaps being TRBD1 or TRBD2 (5 bases each). Between the trimmed V and J ends, which lost 0 bases and 0 bases, there was a span of 20 bases. Germline CDR1 SGHTS, CDR2 YDEGEE. The CDR3 is 19 amino acids. The chain's CDR3 is CASSLVVGAGTTSTDTQYF. The CDR3 nucleotides read TGTGCCAGCAGCTTGGTAGTTGGAGCAGGGACCACTAGCACAGATACGCAGTATTTT.